The 5 T cell receptor beta chains in this list originate from one sample, sequenced in a study of blood T cell repertoires in COVID-19. The method was immunoSEQ multiplex PCR; TCRdb's version includes in-frame clones alone and lacks a portion of them. The sample lists about 43,000 clones, over 70% occurring once. The sequencing input was peripheral blood. These receptors were taken from a woman between 55 and 75 years old with acute or convalescent COVID-19.

The chain carries TRBV5-4 and TRBJ2-2; a possible D gene is TRBD1 (6 bases). CDR1 is SGHNT, CDR2 YYREEE, per germline (reference sequence). This CDR3 spans 13 amino acids. The V and J ends lost 4 bases and 4 bases respectively, with 8 bases between them. The CDR3 sequence is CASSTRGTGELFF. The CDR3 nucleotides are TGTGCCAGCAGCACCAGGGGCACCGGGGAGCTGTTTTTT.

The J gene is TRBJ2-3, the V gene TRBV5-6; no firm D call. Germline V gives CDR1 SGHDT, CDR2 YYEEEE. This CDR3 spans 15 amino acids. The V end lost 1 base, the J end lost 6 bases, and 15 bases lay between the germline ends. The CDR3 nucleotides read TGTGCCAGCAGCTTGCGGTCGAGAGGATCCGATACGCAGTATTTT. Its translation is CASSLRSRGSDTQYF.

This rearrangement joins TRBV6-1 to TRBJ2-5; TRBD2 matches 11 bases. J lost 7 bases, V lost 2 bases, and 3 bases had no gene match. CDR1 is MNHNS, CDR2 SASEGT, per germline. The CDR3 sequence is 14 residues long. DNA for the CDR3: TGTGCCAGCAGTGAACTAGCGGGGGGCGGGACCCAGTACTTC. Translating gives CASSELAGGGTQYF.

The V call is TRBV10-2, the J call TRBJ1-1; D is possibly TRBD1 (6 bases). The CDR3 contains 14 residues. The ends were cut back, 5 bases at V and 1 base at J, with 11 bases in the middle. CDR1 and CDR2 (germline): WSHSY, SAAADI. CDR3 region: CASSPWTENTEAFF. CDR3 bases: TGCGCCAGCAGTCCCTGGACAGAGAACACTGAAGCTTTCTTT.

This sequence joins TRBV5-1 and TRBJ1-2; 10 positions match TRBD1. The CDR3 extends over 14 amino acids. CDR1 is SGHRS and CDR2 is YFSETQ in the germline V gene. V shed 0 bases and J 8 bases; nucleotides not matched to a gene: 4. The DNA for the CDR3 is TGCGCCAGCAGCTTGGCCGGACAGGGGGTCGGCTACACCTTC. Translated, it gives CASSLAGQGVGYTF.